Below, 2 T cell receptor beta chains from the same sample are listed, as sequenced in a study of human T cells and chemical hapten exposure. TCRdb analysed the RACE reads with MiXCR anew, one entry per CDR3 protein. The table includes around 100,000 distinct CDR3 sequences, roughly 10% detected once. The time point here: patch test 2, 6 weeks after DPC sensitization. The treatment was: therapeutic diphenylcyclopropenone sensitization with weekly scalp DPC. The input for sequencing was whole blood, taken in connection with sensitization to the hapten diphenylcyclopropenone (DPC). Receptors originate from a middle-aged woman with alopecia areata. Some clones in this sample may be carry-over from other donors' samples.

This clonotype was found many times. The J gene is TRBJ1-5, the V gene TRBV12-3 or TRBV12-4; no clear D gene. The CDR3 runs 14 residues. V was cut by 5 bases and J by 2 bases, with 10 bases left in between. CDR3: CASSIQGGNQPQHF. Written as DNA, the CDR3 is TGTGCCAGCAGTATCCAAGGAGGCAATCAGCCCCAGCATTTT.

The CDR3 nucleotides read TGCAGTGCTAGTCAGACTAGCGGGAGTTGGAATGAGCAGTTCTTC. Protein: CSASQTSGSWNEQFF. The chain uses TRBV20-1 and TRBJ2-1; 12 bases are a match to TRBD2. The ends lost 3 bases at V and 7 bases at J; junction bases unmatched: 7. The CDR3 has 15 amino acids. CDR1 DFQATT and CDR2 SNEGSKA come from the germline V gene (reference sequence).